The 6 T cell receptor beta chains in this list originate from one sample, sequenced in a study of blood T cell repertoires in COVID-19. TCRdb keeps only in-frame clones here, not all; method: immunoSEQ multiplex PCR. The sample lists around 300,000 clones, under 90% occurring once. The sample taken for sequencing was PBMCs or T cells enriched from blood (not recorded which). These receptors all come from a middle-aged woman who had recovered from COVID-19.

About this clone: At one of its ends the junction is not consistent with the germline gene, which may arise from a read error. This sequence joins TRBV6-2 or TRBV6-3 and TRBJ2-1; the match to TRBD1 covers 10 bases. Germline lookup yields CDR1 MNHEY and CDR2 SVGEGT. This CDR3 spans 16 amino acids. The CDR3 here is CVSSSRTGGSYNEQFF. CDR3 DNA: TGTGTCAGCAGTTCCCGGACAGGGGGCTCCTACAATGAGCAGTTCTTC.

This chain connects TRBV7-3 to TRBJ1-1; D is ambiguous. Per germline, CDR1 SGHTA and CDR2 FQGTGA. The V end was cut by 1 base, the J end by 1 base, with 7 bases between. The CDR3 totals 14 residues. The CDR3 DNA reads TGTGCCAGCAGCTTAAACGGGAGGAACACTGAAGCTTTCTTT. It translates to CASSLNGRNTEAFF.

The chain carries TRBV6-5 and TRBJ1-3; 7 nucleotides line up with TRBD1. The germline gives CDR1 MNHEY, CDR2 SVGAGI. The CDR3 consists of 15 residues. Losses at the gene ends were 6 bases for V and 4 bases for J; bases not matched to a gene: 9. The CDR3 is CASSRDRFGGNTIYF. The DNA for the CDR3 is TGTGCCAGCAGCCGGGACAGATTCGGAGGAAACACCATATATTTT.

This sequence joins TRBV7-3 and TRBJ1-1; D remains ambiguous. The CDR3 is 13 residues long. The V end was cut by 5 bases, the J end by 0 bases, with 7 bases between. CDR1 is SGHTA, CDR2 FQGTGA, per germline. The CDR3 region has the DNA TGTGCCAGCAGCACTTCTATGAACACTGAAGCTTTCTTT. Translated: CASSTSMNTEAFF.

The chain carries TRBV30 and TRBJ1-5, with D uncertain. Trimming shortened V by 2 bases and J by 1 base, and 6 bases separated the two germline ends. This CDR3 spans 13 amino acids. CDR1 GTSNPN and CDR2 SVGIG come from the germline V gene (reference sequence). Written as DNA, the CDR3 is TGTGCCTGGAGTATGGGCAGCAATCAGCCCCAGCATTTT. Translating it yields CAWSMGSNQPQHF.

The J gene is TRBJ1-4, the V gene TRBV5-1; 8 bases are shared with TRBD1. Trimming at V came to 4 bases and at J to 1 base, leaving 9 bases not matched to a gene. Germline V gene lookup returns CDR1 SGHRS and CDR2 YFSETQ. The CDR3 runs to 17 residues. The CDR3, as DNA: TGCGCCAGCAGCAATCGACAGGGGTATAAAACTAATGAAAAACTGTTTTTT. It codes for CASSNRQGYKTNEKLFF.